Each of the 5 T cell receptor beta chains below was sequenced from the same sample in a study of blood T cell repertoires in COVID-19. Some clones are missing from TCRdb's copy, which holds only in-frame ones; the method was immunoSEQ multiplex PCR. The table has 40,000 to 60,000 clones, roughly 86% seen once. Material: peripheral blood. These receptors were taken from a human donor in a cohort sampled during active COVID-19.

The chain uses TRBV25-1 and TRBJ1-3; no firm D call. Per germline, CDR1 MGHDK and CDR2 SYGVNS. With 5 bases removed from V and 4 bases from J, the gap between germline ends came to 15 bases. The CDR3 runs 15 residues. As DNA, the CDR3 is TGTGCCAGCAGTCCGGAATCCCCGGGAGGAAACACCATATATTTT. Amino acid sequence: CASSPESPGGNTIYF.

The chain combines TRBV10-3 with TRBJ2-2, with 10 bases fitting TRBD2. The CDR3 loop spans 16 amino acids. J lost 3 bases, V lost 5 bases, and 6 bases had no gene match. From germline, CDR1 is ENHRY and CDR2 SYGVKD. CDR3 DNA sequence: TGTGCCATCAGTCTCCTAGCGGGGGAATACACCGGGGAGCTGTTTTTT. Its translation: CAISLLAGEYTGELFF.

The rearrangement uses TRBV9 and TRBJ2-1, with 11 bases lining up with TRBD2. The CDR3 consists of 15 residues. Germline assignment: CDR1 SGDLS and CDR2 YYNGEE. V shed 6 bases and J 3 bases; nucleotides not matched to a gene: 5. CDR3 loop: CASNSGTSGYNEQFF. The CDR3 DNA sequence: TGTGCCAGCAATTCAGGGACTAGCGGCTACAATGAGCAGTTCTTC.

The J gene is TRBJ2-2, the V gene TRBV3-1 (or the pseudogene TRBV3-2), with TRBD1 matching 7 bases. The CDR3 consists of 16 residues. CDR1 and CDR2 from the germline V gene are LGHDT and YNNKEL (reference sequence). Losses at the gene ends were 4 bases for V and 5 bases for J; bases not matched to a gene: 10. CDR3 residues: CASSPTGAPLTGELFF. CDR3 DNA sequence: TGTGCCAGCAGCCCAACAGGGGCGCCCCTTACCGGGGAGCTGTTTTTT.

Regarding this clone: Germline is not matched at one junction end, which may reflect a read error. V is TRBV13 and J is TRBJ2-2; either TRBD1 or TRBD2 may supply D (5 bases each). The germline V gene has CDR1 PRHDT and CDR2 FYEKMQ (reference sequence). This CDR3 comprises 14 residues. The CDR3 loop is CASSLGTRAGELFF. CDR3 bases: TGTGCCAGCAGTTTAGGGACGAGGGCCGGGGAGCTGTTTTTT.